This T cell receptor (beta chain) was observed in a study of blood T cell repertoires in COVID-19. V lost 2 bases to trimming and J lost 0 bases; unmatched junction nucleotides: 13. Germline assignment: CDR1 SGHRS and CDR2 YFSETQ. The CDR3 runs 21 residues. This clone was observed many times. TCRdb's copy holds only in-frame clones and misses some; the assay was immunoSEQ multiplex PCR. Of under 350,000 clones in the sample, roughly 80% were seen once. Sequenced: peripheral blood. The sequence came from a man between 60 and 75 years old who had recovered from COVID-19. V usage is TRBV5-1 and J usage is TRBJ2-1, with 14 positions matching TRBD2. CDR3 residues: CASSLTPPTSGRGSSYNEQFF. The CDR3, as DNA: TGCGCCAGCAGCTTAACTCCTCCGACTAGCGGGAGGGGGAGCTCCTACAATGAGCAGTTCTTC.